A single T cell receptor (beta chain) is shown here with its context. Its antigen specificity is not known. No base-level quality is on record; no much larger clone is a single base apart. Each collaborating institution followed its own protocols to collect whole blood in K2EDTA tubes. For TCRbeta analysis, collaborators shipped samples in one of three forms: frozen whole blood, isolated PBMCs, or DNA extracted from either of those sample types. The entry originates in a study of blood T cell repertoires in COVID-19 (dated by TCRdb to the early 2020s). A note on the overall study: The collaborator samples originated in the United States, Italy and Spain and spanned the acute and convalescent phases of COVID-19. A freely available public database, intended as a resource for researchers studying the immune response to SARS-CoV-2, is where the repertoires were released. Sample metadata almost always included a de-identified subject ID, COVID-19 status, age in years and sex. Where available, HLA class I and class II types were obtained from metadata supplied by the sample provider rather than from assay-based typing. The prospective study material was composed of cDNA or gDNA derived from T cells, B-cell-depleted T cells, or PBMCs. The samples were drawn from two sources: the first 160 participants of the ongoing ImmuneRACE study, and some 1,300 subjects contributed by 6 global collaborators. Deeply sampled blood TCRbeta repertoires from subjects exposed to, actively infected with, or recovered from COVID-19 were included in the dataset. Points the paper makes about the study in general: The quantity of clinical and demographic metadata differed by source and by participant and was supplied without curation.

The germline V end is reduced by 2 bases and the J end by 4 bases; junction bases left unmatched: 2. Its CDR3 holds 14 amino acids, cysteine through phenylalanine. Only the CDR3 DNA stays, 42 bases, in frame from base 1. In the germline V gene (reference sequence), CDR1 corresponds to MNHEY and CDR2 to SMNVEV. TCRbeta CDR3 regions were amplified from genomic DNA using the immunoSEQ Assay, a bias-controlled multiplex PCR. The study's own analysis went as follows. Nucleated cell counts per sample were estimated from amplification of reference gene primers within the assay. To quantify the absolute abundance of each unique TCRbeta CDR3 rearrangement, sequence reads were collapsed and filtered. For each sample, productive Simpson clonality was calculated as the square root of Simpson's diversity index across productive rearrangements. TCRdb took over this immuneACCESS table, retaining in-frame rearrangements with V and J assigned. Such tables are incomplete; in checked studies, under half of the missing clones stem from an unresolved V gene, and the remainder is unexplained. The D gene and trimming were derived from the DNA, and the V and J assignments and clone size from that table. This sample lists nearly 200,000 clones; 86% were detected once. Of the sample, more than 0.7% falls within the top ten clones.

The source of this sequence is an older woman with acute or convalescent COVID-19. The chain links TRBV27 with TRBJ1-2; a stretch of 9 junction bases matches TRBD1. Sequencing was done on a sample of peripheral blood. The sequence in DNA is TGTGCCAGCAGTTTAAGGGACAGGGCCTATGGCTACACCTTC. Translated, it gives CASSLRDRAYGYTF.